Sequencing of this T cell receptor (beta chain) was carried out in a study of T cell responses to AZD1222 COVID-19 vaccine. Study-level results: Repertoire collection took place solely once the T cell response had peaked. Clonal diversity may have been underestimated, and the donors were mostly white British, with more females than males. Baseline seropositivity occurred in only a handful of AZD1222 recipients. Targeting of unmutated variant regions was reportedly seen in nearly half of spike-specific TCRs.

For this clone: Its specificity is not known. This same CDR3 is encoded by further DNA sequences in the sample.

Generated by immunoSEQ multiplex PCR, the TCRdb table keeps only in-frame clones and is missing some. The profile covers over 120,000 clones, with approximately 89% appearing a single time and roughly 1.7% taken by the ten largest. The CDR3 runs to 15 residues. V trimming: 4 bases; J trimming: 3 bases; junction bases outside the gene matches: 2. CDR1 LGHDT and CDR2 YNNKEL come from the germline V gene (reference sequence). The chain recombines TRBV3-1 (or the pseudogene TRBV3-2) with TRBJ2-3; 12 bases align to TRBD2. The receptor comes from an adult who received the AZD1222 COVID-19 vaccine. The source was peripheral blood, collected 28 days after the second AZD1222 dose. CDR3 sequence: CASSPTSGSTDTQYF. The DNA of the CDR3 is TGTGCCAGCAGCCCGACTAGCGGGAGTACAGATACGCAGTATTTT.